One sample yielded the 8 T cell receptor beta chains listed below, sequenced in a study of cytomegalovirus exposure and HLA in healthy donors. It was with 60 Vbeta and 13 Jbeta primers that the PCR ran. Measured with immunoSEQ multiplex PCR; TCRdb has only the in-frame clones, and not every one. The repertoire has about 140,000 clones, around 84% of them found once; the top ten carry roughly 2.7%. The sample was PBMCs. The receptor source for this set is a boy aged 2-9 years in good health and CMV-seronegative.

V gene TRBV11-2 combines with J gene TRBJ2-2, with 7 positions matching TRBD2. CDR3 size: 16 residues. Germline loops: CDR1 SGHAT, CDR2 FQNNGV. The ends lost 0 bases at V and 6 bases at J; junction bases unmatched: 7. This CDR3 is CASSLELGLTAGELFF. CDR3 sequence (DNA): TGTGCCAGCAGCTTAGAGTTGGGACTAACAGCCGGGGAGCTGTTTTTT.

The V and J genes are TRBV6-1 and TRBJ2-3; 10 bases are shared with TRBD1. After removal of 5 bases from V and 5 bases from J, the junction contained 7 bases not matched to a gene. The CDR3 covers 15 residues. CDR1 and CDR2 from the germline V gene are MNHNS and SASEGT. The CDR3 DNA sequence: TGTGCCAGCAGTATTGGGACAGGGGTTTTAGATACGCAGTATTTT. It encodes CASSIGTGVLDTQYF.

The chain recombines TRBV7-8 with TRBJ2-3; no firm D call. Trimming stripped 6 bases from V and 5 bases from J, with 9 bases between. Germline assignment: CDR1 SGHVS and CDR2 FQNEAQ. The CDR3 sequence is 12 residues long. The CDR3 protein is CASSSDLDTQYF. The DNA of the CDR3 is TGTGCCAGCAGTTCTGACTTAGATACGCAGTATTTT.

The chain has TRBV6-5 and TRBJ2-7, with a tentative D call TRBD2 (6 bases). CDR1 is MNHEY, CDR2 SVGAGI, per germline. This CDR3 region has 15 residues. Trimming removed 2 bases at V and 0 bases at J, with 11 bases between. CDR3 coding DNA: TGTGCCAGCAGTTACGTGGCGGGGCCCTCCTACGAGCAGTACTTC. It encodes CASSYVAGPSYEQYF.

The V and J genes are TRBV7-2 and TRBJ2-1, with D perhaps TRBD2 (6 bases). The CDR3 spans 13 residues. Germline CDR1 SGHTA, CDR2 FQGNSA. The V end lost 6 bases, the J end lost 9 bases, and 15 bases lay between the germline ends. CDR3 in DNA: TGTGCCAGCAGTCTTAACCGGGACTTTGAGCAGTTCTTC. Protein product: CASSLNRDFEQFF.

V usage is TRBV9 and J usage is TRBJ2-1, with D possibly matching TRBD1 (6 bases). Germline V gene lookup returns CDR1 SGDLS and CDR2 YYNGEE. The CDR3 is 16 amino acids. The V end was cut by 3 bases, the J end by 3 bases, with 16 bases between. CDR3 nucleotides: TGTGCCAGCAGCGCCCGGGACACAGGCTACTACAATGAGCAGTTCTTC. This translates into CASSARDTGYYNEQFF. Combining the CDR3 with reference TRBV9 and TRBJ2-1 gives the whole variable domain DSGVTQTPKHLITATGQRVTLRCSPRSGDLSVYWYQQSLDQGLQFLIQYYNGEERAKGNILERFSAQQFPDLHSELNLSSLELGDSALYFCASSARDTGYYNEQFFGPGTRLTVL.

The J gene is TRBJ2-5, the V gene TRBV6-6, with D possibly matching TRBD2 (5 bases). Germline V CDR1 and CDR2: MNHNY, SVGAGI (reference sequence). V gave up 2 bases and J gave up 2 bases, with 6 bases separating them. The CDR3 has 13 residues. CDR3 in amino acids: CASSYREQETQYF. CDR3 in DNA: TGTGCCAGCAGTTACCGGGAACAAGAGACCCAGTACTTC.

The sample holds one count of this clone. V is TRBV6-1 and J is TRBJ2-7; D remains unclear. Between the trimmed V and J ends, which lost 6 bases and 4 bases, there was a span of 7 bases. The CDR3 consists of 11 residues. Germline-derived CDR1 and CDR2 are MNHNS and SASEGT. CDR3 nucleotide sequence: TGTGCCAGCAGCGTACAATACGAGCAGTACTTC. It encodes CASSVQYEQYF.